A selection of T cell receptor beta chains follows, all from one sample in a study of blood T cell repertoires in COVID-19. The protocol was immunoSEQ multiplex PCR, while the TCRdb copy is restricted to in-frame clones and leaves out a portion. The sample yields 200,000 to 250,000 clones, 86% seen once. What was sequenced was peripheral blood. The source is a woman aged 45-65 years with COVID-19, enrolled during active disease. Each CDR3 is given with its conserved first and last residue. D genes are given only for firm matches. Expanded clones get a size class; other rows say once, few or many, or leave the size out.

abundance	v_gene	d_gene	j_gene	CDR3aa	CDR3nt
once	TRBV7-9	NA	TRBJ1-4	CASSLREGGNEKLFF	TGTGCCAGCAGCTTAAGGGAGGGGGGTAATGAAAAACTGTTTTTT
NA	TRBV21-1	NA	TRBJ1-5	CASEGIQAGQPQHF	TGTGCCAGCGAAGGGATACAGGCTGGCCAGCCCCAGCATTTT
NA	TRBV6-6	NA	TRBJ1-2	CASRNIPSSHYGYTF	TGTGCCAGCAGGAATATACCTAGCAGTCACTATGGCTACACCTTC
many	TRBV5-1	TRBD1	TRBJ1-2	CASSLTGEQGYTF	TGCGCCAGCAGCTTGACAGGGGAACAGGGCTACACCTTC
NA	TRBV19	TRBD1	TRBJ1-2	CASSIQGGDRVAGYTF	TGTGCCAGTAGTATTCAAGGAGGGGACAGGGTTGCTGGCTACACCTTC
once	TRBV11-2	NA	TRBJ1-3	CASSLERGNTIYF	TGTGCCAGCAGCTTAGAAAGGGGGAACACCATATATTTT
NA	TRBV12-3/TRBV12-4	NA	TRBJ2-5	CATKRDTQETQYF	TGTGCCACCAAGCGGGACACCCAAGAGACCCAGTACTTC
few	TRBV27	NA	TRBJ1-4	CASSLGGWNEKLFF	TGTGCCAGCAGTTTAGGTGGCTGGAATGAAAAACTGTTTTTT
NA	TRBV28	NA	TRBJ1-4	CASSLISGGNEKLFF	TGTGCCAGCAGTCTTATCTCGGGGGGTAATGAAAAACTGTTTTTT
NA	TRBV5-1	NA	TRBJ2-2	CASSLIQGSGELFF	TGCGCCAGCAGCTTGATTCAGGGGTCCGGGGAGCTGTTTTTT
NA	TRBV9	TRBD2	TRBJ2-3	CASSVESGGAGNTQYF	TGTGCCAGCAGCGTAGAGAGCGGGGGGGCTGGTAATACGCAGTATTTT
NA	TRBV27	NA	TRBJ2-2	CASSLVTAPNTGELFF	TGTGCCAGCAGTTTAGTCACAGCTCCGAACACCGGGGAGCTGTTTTTT
once	TRBV11-2	TRBD1	TRBJ2-3	CASSLGQGATDTQYF	TGTGCCAGCAGCTTAGGACAGGGGGCCACAGATACGCAGTATTTT
NA	TRBV7-8	TRBD1	TRBJ2-1	CASSSTGGNEQFF	TGTGCCAGCAGCTCGACAGGGGGCAATGAGCAGTTCTTC
NA	TRBV28	TRBD1	TRBJ1-6	CASRRTGLNSPLHF	TGTGCCAGCAGAAGGACAGGCCTGAATTCACCCCTCCACTTT
NA	TRBV5-1	TRBD1	TRBJ1-3	CASSAGQGTGNTIYF	TGCGCCAGCAGCGCGGGACAGGGAACTGGAAACACCATATATTTT
NA	TRBV5-1	TRBD1	TRBJ1-2	CASSLRTGGTTGYTF	TGCGCCAGCAGCTTGAGGACAGGGGGCACAACTGGCTACACCTTC
NA	TRBV20-1	NA	TRBJ2-7	CSAESIYEQYF	TGCAGTGCCGAGAGTATATACGAGCAGTACTTC
NA	TRBV6-1	TRBD1	TRBJ1-2	CASSDMGQGYYGYTF	TGTGCCAGCAGTGATATGGGACAGGGGTACTATGGCTACACCTTC
NA	TRBV15	NA	TRBJ1-3	CATSVSRVLSGNTIYF	TGTGCCACCAGCGTATCGAGGGTCCTCTCTGGAAACACCATATATTTT
NA	TRBV7-2	TRBD1	TRBJ1-5	CASSSTGHQPQHF	TGTGCCAGCAGCTCGACAGGGCACCAGCCCCAGCATTTT
NA	TRBV11-2	NA	TRBJ1-6	CASSLEAGNSPLHF	TGTGCCAGCAGCTTAGAGGCGGGTAATTCACCCCTCCACTTT
NA	TRBV3-1/TRBV3-2	TRBD1	TRBJ2-3	CASSQGQGTWDTQYF	TGTGCCAGCAGCCAAGGACAGGGTACTTGGGATACGCAGTATTTT
NA	TRBV4-3	NA	TRBJ2-7	CASSQGGRGYEQYF	TGCGCCAGCAGCCAAGGCGGCAGGGGTTACGAGCAGTACTTC
NA	TRBV11-2	TRBD1	TRBJ2-1	CASSLELGQGRYEQFF	TGTGCCAGCAGCTTAGAGTTGGGACAGGGGCGGTATGAGCAGTTCTTC
NA	TRBV19	NA	TRBJ2-3	CASSIVASPTPDTQYF	TGTGCCAGTAGTATAGTTGCTAGCCCGACCCCAGATACGCAGTATTTT
NA	TRBV7-2	NA	TRBJ1-3	CASSLETGSGNTIYF	TGTGCCAGCAGCTTAGAAACAGGGTCAGGAAACACCATATATTTT
NA	TRBV10-3	NA	TRBJ2-2	CAISRGGTGELFF	TGTGCCATCAGCAGGGGTGGGACCGGGGAGCTGTTTTTT
NA	TRBV11-3	NA	TRBJ2-2	CASSLGPANTGELFF	TGTGCCAGCAGCTTAGGGCCAGCGAACACCGGGGAGCTGTTTTTT
NA	TRBV27	TRBD2	TRBJ2-3	CASSLVTSGGLTDTQYF	TGTGCCAGCAGTTTAGTGACTAGCGGGGGCCTCACAGATACGCAGTATTTT
NA	TRBV21-1	NA	TRBJ2-4	CASFKRSRRIKNIQYF	TGTGCCAGCTTTAAGAGGAGTCGAAGAATCAAAAACATTCAGTACTTC
NA	TRBV28	NA	TRBJ1-1	CASSLTGLAEAFF	TGTGCCAGCAGTTTAACAGGTCTAGCTGAAGCTTTCTTT
NA	TRBV7-2	NA	TRBJ1-1	CASSLLADTEAFF	TGTGCCAGCAGCTTGTTAGCGGACACTGAAGCTTTCTTT
NA	TRBV6-2/TRBV6-3	NA	TRBJ1-1	CASGPPGGSTEAFF	TGTGCCAGCGGCCCCCCGGGAGGGAGCACTGAAGCTTTCTTT
NA	TRBV5-1	NA	TRBJ2-1	CASNKDRLDVDEQFF	TGCGCCAGCAACAAGGACAGACTTGATGTGGATGAGCAGTTCTTC
NA	TRBV30	NA	TRBJ1-6	CAWTVGASSPLHF	TGTGCCTGGACGGTCGGAGCAAGCTCACCCCTCCACTTT
NA	TRBV10-3	NA	TRBJ2-7	CATGTPYEQYF	TGTGCCACCGGGACACCCTACGAGCAGTACTTC
NA	TRBV19	TRBD1	TRBJ1-4	CATAGTGKIATNEKLFF	TGTGCCACCGCCGGGACAGGGAAGATCGCAACTAATGAAAAACTGTTTTTT
few	TRBV2	TRBD1	TRBJ1-5	CASSEGQGYQPQHF	TGTGCCAGCAGTGAGGGACAGGGCTATCAGCCCCAGCATTTT
NA	TRBV2	TRBD2	TRBJ2-7	CASVKASGGAGAEQYF	TGTGCCAGTGTAAAGGCTAGCGGGGGGGCCGGGGCCGAGCAGTACTTC
NA	TRBV14	TRBD1	TRBJ2-7	CASSRETGNSEQYF	TGTGCCAGCAGCAGGGAGACAGGGAATTCGGAGCAGTACTTC
NA	TRBV28	TRBD1	TRBJ1-1	CASSARTGFGSMNTEAFF	TGTGCCAGCAGTGCGCGGACAGGGTTCGGATCTATGAACACTGAAGCTTTCTTT
NA	TRBV7-2	NA	TRBJ2-3	CASSLGQRKSTDTQYF	TGTGCCAGCAGCTTGGGCCAGCGGAAGAGCACAGATACGCAGTATTTT
NA	TRBV19	NA	TRBJ1-5	CASRWGGHSNQPQHF	TGTGCCAGTAGATGGGGGGGCCATAGCAATCAGCCCCAGCATTTT
NA	TRBV6-1	TRBD1	TRBJ2-5	CASSESRTGRETQYF	TGTGCCAGCAGTGAATCAAGGACAGGTCGAGAGACCCAGTACTTC
NA	TRBV5-1	TRBD1	TRBJ2-3	CASSPSTGGSTATQYF	TGCGCCAGCAGCCCGAGCACAGGGGGTAGCACAGCCACGCAGTATTTT
NA	TRBV9	TRBD2	TRBJ2-3	CASSPFSRGGTDTQYF	TGTGCCAGCAGCCCTTTCTCGAGGGGAGGGACAGATACGCAGTATTTT
NA	TRBV4-2	NA	TRBJ1-4	CASGNMGLEKLFF	TGTGCCAGCGGCAACATGGGACTAGAAAAACTGTTTTTT
NA	TRBV11-3	NA	TRBJ1-6	CASSLSRWGALNSPLHF	TGTGCCAGCAGCTTATCCCGTTGGGGAGCCCTTAATTCACCCCTCCACTTT
few	TRBV11-2	NA	TRBJ1-5	CASSLAGSNQPQHF	TGTGCCAGCAGCTTAGCGGGGAGCAATCAGCCCCAGCATTTT
NA	TRBV9	NA	TRBJ1-2	CASSVNRAYGYTF	TGTGCCAGCAGCGTCAACAGGGCGTATGGCTACACCTTC
NA	TRBV3-1/TRBV3-2	TRBD1	TRBJ2-6	CASSRKGTGAISGANVLTF	TGTGCCAGCAGCCGCAAAGGGACAGGGGCCATCTCTGGGGCCAACGTCCTGACTTTC
few	TRBV11-3	TRBD1	TRBJ2-5	CASSPARGLETQYF	TGTGCCAGCAGCCCCGCGAGGGGGCTGGAGACCCAGTACTTC
NA	TRBV6-6	NA	TRBJ2-2	CASSPTGGRELFF	TGTGCCAGCAGTCCCACGGGGGGCCGGGAGCTGTTTTTT